This TCR beta chain was identified in a study of cytomegalovirus exposure and HLA in healthy donors. General study results and limits: Immune exposure was documented only through CMV serostatus. Listed as cytomegalovirus-associated were approximately 160 TCR beta chains. In an earlier analysis, productive rearrangement rates for most beta V segments clustered near 87% or 30%.

The study ran its PCR with 60 Vbeta and 13 Jbeta primers. Clones were read by immunoSEQ multiplex PCR, and TCRdb kept only the in-frame ones, dropping some. Of some 180,000 clones detected, around a tenth appear once; the ten largest clones hold 1% to 1.5%. Samples came from healthy bone marrow donors. CDR1 and CDR2 from the germline V gene are SNHLY and FYNNEI. The CDR3 is 14 residues long. V was cut by 3 bases and J by 4 bases, with 10 bases left in between. Points on this clone: The antigen remains unidentified.

The sequenced material came from PBMCs. This clonotype was obtained from a woman in her thirties in good health and CMV-seropositive. V usage is TRBV2 and J usage is TRBJ1-5; D gene ambiguous. CDR3 nucleotide sequence: TGTGCCAGCAGTGAGGTGACGGAGAATCAGCCCCAGCATTTT. Its translation is CASSEVTENQPQHF.